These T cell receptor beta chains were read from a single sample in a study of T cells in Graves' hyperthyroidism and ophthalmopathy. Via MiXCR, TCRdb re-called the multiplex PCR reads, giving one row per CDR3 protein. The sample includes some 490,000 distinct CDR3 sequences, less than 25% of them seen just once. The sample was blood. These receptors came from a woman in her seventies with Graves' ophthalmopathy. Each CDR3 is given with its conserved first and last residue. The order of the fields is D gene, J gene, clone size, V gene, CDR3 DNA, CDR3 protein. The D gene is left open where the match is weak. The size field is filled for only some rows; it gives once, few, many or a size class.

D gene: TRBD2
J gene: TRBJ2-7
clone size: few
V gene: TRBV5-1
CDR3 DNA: TGCGCCAGCAGCTTGGCGGGACTAGCGGGAAGGTCCTACGAGCAGTACTTC
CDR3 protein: CASSLAGLAGRSYEQYF

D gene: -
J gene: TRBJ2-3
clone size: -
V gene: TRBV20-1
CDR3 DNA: TGCAGTGCCGGGGACCCCCCCACAGATACGCAGTATTTT
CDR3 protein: CSAGDPPTDTQYF

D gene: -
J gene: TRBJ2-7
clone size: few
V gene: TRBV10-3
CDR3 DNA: TGTGCCATCAGCCCACAGGGTTCCTACGAGCAGTACTTC
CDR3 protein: CAISPQGSYEQYF

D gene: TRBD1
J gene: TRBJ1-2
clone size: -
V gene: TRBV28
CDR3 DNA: TGTGCCAGCAGTGGCCCGGACAGGGGGTATAGCTACACCTTC
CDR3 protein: CASSGPDRGYSYTF

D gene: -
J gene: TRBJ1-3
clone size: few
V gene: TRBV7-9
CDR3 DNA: TGTGCCAGCAGCCCGCCTGGGGGCGGCGGAAACACCATATATTTT
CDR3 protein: CASSPPGGGGNTIYF

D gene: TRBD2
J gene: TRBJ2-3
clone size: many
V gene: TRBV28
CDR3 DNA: TGTGCCAGCAGTTTACAGGGACTAGCAGGGGATACGCAGTATTTT
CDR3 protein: CASSLQGLAGDTQYF

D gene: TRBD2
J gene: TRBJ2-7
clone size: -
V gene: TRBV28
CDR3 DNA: TGTGCCAGCACCATAGCGGGAGGAAACAGCCACGAGCAGTACTTC
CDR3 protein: CASTIAGGNSHEQYF

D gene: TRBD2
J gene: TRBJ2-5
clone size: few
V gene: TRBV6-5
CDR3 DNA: TGTGCCAGCAGTTACCGAGCCCTACCCTGGACTAGCGGGAGGCGAGAGACCCAGTATTTC
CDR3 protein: CASSYRALPWTSGRRETQYF

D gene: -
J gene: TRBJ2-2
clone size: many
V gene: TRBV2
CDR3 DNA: TGTGCCAGCAGTGAGCTGGGACCGACTGGGGAGCTGTTTTTT
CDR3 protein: CASSELGPTGELFF

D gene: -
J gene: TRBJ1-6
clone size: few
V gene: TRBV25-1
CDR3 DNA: TGTGCCAGCAGTGAAGGGGTTAATAATTCACCCCTCCACTTT
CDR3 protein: CASSEGVNNSPLHF

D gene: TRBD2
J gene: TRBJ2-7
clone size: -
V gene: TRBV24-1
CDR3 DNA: TGTGCCACCAGTGGACTAGCTGGCGAGCAGTACTTC
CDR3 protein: CATSGLAGEQYF

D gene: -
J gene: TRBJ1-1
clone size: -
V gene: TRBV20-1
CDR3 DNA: TGCAGTTCAGTCCGAGGGCTGGACACTGAAGCTTTCTTT
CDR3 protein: CSSVRGLDTEAFF

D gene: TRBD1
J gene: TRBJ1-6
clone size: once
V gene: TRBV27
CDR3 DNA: TGTGCCAGCAGTTTATTGCAGGGGGGAAATTCACCCCTCCACTTT
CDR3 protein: CASSLLQGGNSPLHF

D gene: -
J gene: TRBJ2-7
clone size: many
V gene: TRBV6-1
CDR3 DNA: TGTGCCAGCAGTGAAGCGTTGTCTGTCCTCCCGTACGAGCAGTACTTC
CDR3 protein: CASSEALSVLPYEQYF

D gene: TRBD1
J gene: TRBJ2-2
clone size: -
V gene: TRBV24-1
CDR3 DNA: TGTGCCACCAGCGGGACAGGGGCCCCCCACACCGGGGAGCTGTTTTTT
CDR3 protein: CATSGTGAPHTGELFF

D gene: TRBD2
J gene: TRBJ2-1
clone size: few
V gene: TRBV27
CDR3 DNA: TGTGCCAGCAGTTTCAAGCGGGGATACAATGAGCAGTTCTTC
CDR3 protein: CASSFKRGYNEQFF

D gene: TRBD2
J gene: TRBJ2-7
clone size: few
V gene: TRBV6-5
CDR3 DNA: TGTGCCAGCAGTTACTCGAGGCTAGCGGCCTCCTACGAGCAGTACTTC
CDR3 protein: CASSYSRLAASYEQYF

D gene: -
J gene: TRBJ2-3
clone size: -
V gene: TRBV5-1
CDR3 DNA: TGCGCCAGCAGCTTTCGGGTGGCAGATACGCAGTATTTT
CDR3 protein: CASSFRVADTQYF

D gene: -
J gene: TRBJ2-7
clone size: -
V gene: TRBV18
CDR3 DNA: TGTGCCAGCTCACCACGGCCAGGGGACTACGAGCAGTACTTC
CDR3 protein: CASSPRPGDYEQYF

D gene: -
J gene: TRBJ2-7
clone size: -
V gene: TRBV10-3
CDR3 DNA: TGTGCCATCAGTGTCGGACCAGGGGAGCAGTACTTC
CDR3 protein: CAISVGPGEQYF

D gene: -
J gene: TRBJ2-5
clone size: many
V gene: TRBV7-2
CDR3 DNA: TGTGCCAGCAGCTCCCCCCCGGGGGACCACAGGAAGACCCAGTACTTC
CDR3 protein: CASSSPPGDHRKTQYF

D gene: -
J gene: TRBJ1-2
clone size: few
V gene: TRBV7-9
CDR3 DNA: TGTGCCAGCAGCTTGAACCGTGGCTACACCTTC
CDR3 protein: CASSLNRGYTF

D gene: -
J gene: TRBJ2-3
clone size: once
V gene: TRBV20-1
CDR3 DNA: TGCAGTGCTACAACACAGGGTCAAATAGATACGCAGTATTTT
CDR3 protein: CSATTQGQIDTQYF

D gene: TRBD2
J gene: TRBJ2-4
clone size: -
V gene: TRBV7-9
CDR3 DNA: TGCGCCAGCAGCCAAGAGGAGATAGGACTAGCCAAAAGCATTCAGTACTTC
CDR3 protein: CASSQEEIGLAKSIQYF

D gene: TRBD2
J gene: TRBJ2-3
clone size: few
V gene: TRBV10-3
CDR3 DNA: TGTGCCATCAGACCTTCGGGAGCGGGAGTCTTGGATACGCAGTATTTT
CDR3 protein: CAIRPSGAGVLDTQYF

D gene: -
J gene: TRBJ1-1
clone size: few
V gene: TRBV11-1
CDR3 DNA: TGTGCCAGCAGCCAAGGATTGCAGTTGAACACTGAAGCTTTCTTT
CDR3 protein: CASSQGLQLNTEAFF

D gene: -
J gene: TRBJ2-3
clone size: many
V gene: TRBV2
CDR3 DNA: TGTGCCAGCGACCAGGGACGTTCCCCCACAGATACGCAGTATTTT
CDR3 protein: CASDQGRSPTDTQYF

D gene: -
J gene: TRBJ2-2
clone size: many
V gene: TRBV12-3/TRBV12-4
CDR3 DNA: TGTGCCAGCAGTTCGCCCCCCGGGGAGCTGTTTTTT
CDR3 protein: CASSSPPGELFF

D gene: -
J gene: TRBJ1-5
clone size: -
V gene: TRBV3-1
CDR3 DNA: TGTGCCAACAGCCAAGCGGGCCTCAATCAGCCCCAGCATTTT
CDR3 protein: CANSQAGLNQPQHF

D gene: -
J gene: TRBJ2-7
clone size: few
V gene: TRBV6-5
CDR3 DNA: TGTGCCAGCAGTTACGGGGTCCGGGGGCAAGGGGAGCAGTACTTC
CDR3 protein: CASSYGVRGQGEQYF

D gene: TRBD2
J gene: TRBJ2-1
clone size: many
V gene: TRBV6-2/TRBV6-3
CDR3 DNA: TGTGCCACGAGGACTAGCGGGAGTAATGAGCAGTTCTTC
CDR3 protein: CATRTSGSNEQFF

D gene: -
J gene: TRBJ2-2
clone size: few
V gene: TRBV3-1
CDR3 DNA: TGTGCCAGCAGCCACTCAGGGACGGGGGAGCTGTTTTTT
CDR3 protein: CASSHSGTGELFF

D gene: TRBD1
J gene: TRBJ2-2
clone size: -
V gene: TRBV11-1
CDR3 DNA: TGTGCCAGCAGTCGTAGCAGGGGGCTGAACACCGGGGAGCTGTTTTTT
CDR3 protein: CASSRSRGLNTGELFF

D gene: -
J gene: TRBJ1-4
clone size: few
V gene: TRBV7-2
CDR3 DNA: TGTGCCAGCAGCCAGTGGACAGAGAATGAAAAACTGTTTTTT
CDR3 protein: CASSQWTENEKLFF

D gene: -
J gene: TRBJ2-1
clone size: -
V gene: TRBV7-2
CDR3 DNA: TGTGCCAGCAGCTTATCCGAGACAACCTCCTACAATGAGCAGCTCTTC
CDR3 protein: CASSLSETTSYNEQLF

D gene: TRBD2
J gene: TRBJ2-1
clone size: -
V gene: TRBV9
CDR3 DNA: TGTGCCAGCAGCCCCAATGCGGGACTAGCGGGAGTTGGGTCCGTATACAATGAGCAGTTCTTC
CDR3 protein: CASSPNAGLAGVGSVYNEQFF

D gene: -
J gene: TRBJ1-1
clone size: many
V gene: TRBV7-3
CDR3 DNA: TGTGCCAGCAGCTTCACTACCCGACATCCCATGAACACTGAAGCTTTCTTT
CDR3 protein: CASSFTTRHPMNTEAFF

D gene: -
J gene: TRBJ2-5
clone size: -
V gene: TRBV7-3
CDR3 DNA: TGTGCCAGCAGCTGGCGAGGGGGGACCCAGTACTTC
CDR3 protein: CASSWRGGTQYF